A selection of T cell receptor beta chains follows, all from one sample in a study of beta chain features in type 1 diabetes. Produced via immunoSEQ multiplex PCR; TCRdb's table is partial and in-frame only. The profile shows 310,000 or so clones, 8% of them singletons. The sample consisted of central memory CD4+ T cells from blood. These receptors were collected from a woman aged 18 to 35 in good health. The CDR3 runs from the conserved cysteine through the conserved F or W. The D gene is left open where the match is weak. Clone size is not always given. Where it is, it says once, few, many or a class for expanded clones.

v_call,clone_size,cdr3_length,d_call,j_call,cdr3_aa,cdr3_nt
TRBV6-6,few,16,.,TRBJ2-2,CASSYFNRRNTGELFF,TGTGCCAGCAGTTACTTTAATAGACGGAACACCGGGGAGCTGTTTTTT
TRBV9,.,14,.,TRBJ2-1,CASNRDVGPNEQFF,TGTGCCAGCAACCGGGACGTAGGGCCCAATGAGCAGTTCTTC
TRBV6-6,few,14,.,TRBJ2-3,CASRLRTTADTQYF,TGTGCCAGCAGACTCAGGACCACGGCAGATACGCAGTATTTT
TRBV5-1,.,16,TRBD1,TRBJ2-6,CASSPGQGAGANVLTF,TGCGCCAGCAGCCCGGGACAGGGGGCTGGGGCCAACGTCCTGACTTTC
TRBV7-3,.,15,TRBD1,TRBJ2-1,CASSFDRGSYNEQFF,TGTGCCAGCAGCTTCGACAGGGGCTCCTACAATGAGCAGTTCTTC
TRBV7-8,.,13,.,TRBJ1-2,CASSQRQGWGYTF,TGTGCCAGCAGTCAACGTCAGGGGTGGGGCTACACCTTC
TRBV2,.,16,TRBD1,TRBJ2-3,CASRLTGTGVTDTQYF,TGTGCCAGCAGGCTAACCGGGACAGGGGTTACAGATACGCAGTATTTT
TRBV18,few,13,.,TRBJ2-7,CASSPRTVYEQYF,TGTGCCAGCTCACCCCGGACTGTGTACGAGCAGTACTTC
TRBV9,few,15,.,TRBJ2-3,CASSVDSYSTDTQYF,TGTGCCAGCAGCGTAGATAGCTATAGCACAGATACGCAGTATTTT
TRBV7-3,.,13,.,TRBJ2-3,CASSATSTDTQYF,TGTGCCAGTAGCGCCACCAGCACAGATACGCAGTATTTT
TRBV7-9,few,14,.,TRBJ2-3,CASSLANGADTQYF,TGTGCCAGCAGCTTAGCTAATGGTGCAGATACGCAGTATTTT
TRBV5-6,few,16,.,TRBJ2-3,CASSFMGGWSTDTQYF,TGTGCCAGCAGCTTTATGGGAGGCTGGAGCACAGATACGCAGTATTTT
TRBV27,few,14,.,TRBJ2-7,CASSRTRVSYEQYF,TGTGCCAGCAGTCGAACACGGGTAAGCTACGAGCAGTACTTC
TRBV5-1,.,15,TRBD1,TRBJ2-2,CASRSGQGNTGELFF,TGCGCCAGCAGGTCCGGACAGGGGAACACCGGGGAGCTGTTTTTT
TRBV7-2,few,17,.,TRBJ2-7,CASSLTSSGTALGEQYF,TGTGCCAGCAGCTTAACGTCCTCGGGAACAGCCCTAGGAGAGCAGTACTTC
TRBV10-3,many,13,.,TRBJ2-7,CAISAQGGYEQYF,TGTGCCATCAGTGCCCAGGGAGGCTACGAGCAGTACTTC
TRBV6-6,few,13,.,TRBJ2-5,CASSFGIRETQYF,TGTGCCAGCAGTTTCGGGATCCGAGAGACCCAGTACTTC
TRBV2,.,15,.,TRBJ2-2,CASRRGATNTGELFF,TGTGCCAGCAGGCGAGGGGCAACGAACACCGGGGAGCTGTTTTTT
TRBV28,.,16,TRBD1,TRBJ2-2,CASSRDTGGFTGELFF,TGTGCCAGCAGCCGGGACACAGGGGGCTTTACCGGGGAGCTGTTTTTT
TRBV15,.,14,TRBD1,TRBJ2-7,CATSRGQGRDEQYF,TGTGCCACCAGCAGGGGACAGGGACGAGACGAGCAGTACTTC
TRBV19,few,14,.,TRBJ1-1,CASSISSANTEAFF,TGTGCCAGTAGTATAAGTTCGGCGAACACTGAAGCTTTCTTT
TRBV6-5,.,13,.,TRBJ1-5,CASSSGSNQPQHF,TGTGCCAGCAGTTCGGGAAGCAATCAGCCCCAGCATTTT
TRBV5-8,.,12,.,TRBJ2-7,CASRRRGLEQYF,TGTGCCAGCAGACGCAGGGGCCTCGAGCAGTACTTC
TRBV21-1,.,20,.,TRBJ2-1,CASCSKTGGASGRLVNEQFF,TGTGCCAGCTGCAGCAAGACAGGGGGGGCTAGCGGGAGATTGGTAAATGAGCAGTTCTTC